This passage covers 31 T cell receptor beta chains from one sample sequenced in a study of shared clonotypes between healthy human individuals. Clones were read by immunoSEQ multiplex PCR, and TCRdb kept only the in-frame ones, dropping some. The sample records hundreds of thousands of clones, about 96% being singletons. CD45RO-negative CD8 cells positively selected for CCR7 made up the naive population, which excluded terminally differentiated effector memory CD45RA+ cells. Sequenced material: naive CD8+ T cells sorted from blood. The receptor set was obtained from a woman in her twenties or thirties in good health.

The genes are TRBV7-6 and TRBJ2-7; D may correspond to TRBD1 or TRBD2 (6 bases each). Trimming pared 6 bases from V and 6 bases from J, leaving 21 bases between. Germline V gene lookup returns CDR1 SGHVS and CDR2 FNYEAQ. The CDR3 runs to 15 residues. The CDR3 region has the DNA TGTGCCAGCAGTCCTCGCGACATGGGGGGCCGCGAGCAGTACTTC. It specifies CASSPRDMGGREQYF.

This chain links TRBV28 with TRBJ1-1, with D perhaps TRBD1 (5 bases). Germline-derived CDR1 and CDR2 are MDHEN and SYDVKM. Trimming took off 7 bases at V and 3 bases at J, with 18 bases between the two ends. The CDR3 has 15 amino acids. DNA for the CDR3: TGTGCCAGCACCTTAGGGTACGGGACGGACACTGAAGCTTTCTTT. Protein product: CASTLGYGTDTEAFF.

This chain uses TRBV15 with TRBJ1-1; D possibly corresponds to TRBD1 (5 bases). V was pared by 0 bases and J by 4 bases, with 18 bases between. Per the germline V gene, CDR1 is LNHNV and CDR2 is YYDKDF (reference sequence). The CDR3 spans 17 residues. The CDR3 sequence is CATSRDGEGVGVTEAFF. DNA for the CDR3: TGTGCCACCAGCAGAGATGGGGAAGGGGTCGGCGTCACTGAAGCTTTCTTT.

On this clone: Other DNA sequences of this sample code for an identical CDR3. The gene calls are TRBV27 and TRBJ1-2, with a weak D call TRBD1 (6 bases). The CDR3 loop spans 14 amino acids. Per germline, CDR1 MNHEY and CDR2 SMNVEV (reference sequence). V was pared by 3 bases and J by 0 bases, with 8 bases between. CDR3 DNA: TGTGCCAGCAGTTTGACAGGAGCTAACTATGGCTACACCTTC. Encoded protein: CASSLTGANYGYTF.

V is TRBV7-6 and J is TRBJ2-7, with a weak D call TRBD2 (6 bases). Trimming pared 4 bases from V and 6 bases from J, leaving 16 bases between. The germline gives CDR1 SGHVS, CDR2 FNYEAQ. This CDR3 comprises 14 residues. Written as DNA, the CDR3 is TGTGCCAGCAGCTGGGAGGAGGGGCGTAGCGAGCAGTACTTC. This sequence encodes CASSWEEGRSEQYF.

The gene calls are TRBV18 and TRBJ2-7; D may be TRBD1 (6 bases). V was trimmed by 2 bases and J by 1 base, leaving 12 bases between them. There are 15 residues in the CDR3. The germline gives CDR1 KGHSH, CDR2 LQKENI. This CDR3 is CASSPATGNSYEQYF. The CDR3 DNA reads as TGTGCCAGCTCACCAGCGACAGGCAATTCCTACGAGCAGTACTTC.

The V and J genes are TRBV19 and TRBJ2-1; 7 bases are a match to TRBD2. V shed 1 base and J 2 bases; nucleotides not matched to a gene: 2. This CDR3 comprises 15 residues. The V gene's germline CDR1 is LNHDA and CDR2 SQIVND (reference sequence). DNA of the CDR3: TGTGCCAGTAGTATAGGAGGGACTACCTACAATGAGCAGTTCTTC. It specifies CASSIGGTTYNEQFF. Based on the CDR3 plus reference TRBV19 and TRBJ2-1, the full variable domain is DGGITQSPKYLFRKEGQNVTLSCEQNLNHDAMYWYRQDPGQGLRLIYYSQIVNDFQKGDIAEGYSVSREKKESFPLTVTSAQKNPTAFYLCASSIGGTTYNEQFFGPGTRLTVL.

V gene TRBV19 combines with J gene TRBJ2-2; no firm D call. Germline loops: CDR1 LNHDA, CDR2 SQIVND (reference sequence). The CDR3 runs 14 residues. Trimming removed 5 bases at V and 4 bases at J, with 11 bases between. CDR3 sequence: CASSPTLLTGELFF. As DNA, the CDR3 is TGTGCCAGTAGTCCCACCCTCCTCACCGGGGAGCTGTTTTTT.

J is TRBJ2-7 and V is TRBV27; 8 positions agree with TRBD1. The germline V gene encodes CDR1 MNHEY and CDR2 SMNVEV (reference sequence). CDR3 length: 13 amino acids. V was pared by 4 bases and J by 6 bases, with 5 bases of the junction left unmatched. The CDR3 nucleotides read TGTGCCAGCAGTTGGACGACAGGGGTCGAGCAGTACTTC. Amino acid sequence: CASSWTTGVEQYF.

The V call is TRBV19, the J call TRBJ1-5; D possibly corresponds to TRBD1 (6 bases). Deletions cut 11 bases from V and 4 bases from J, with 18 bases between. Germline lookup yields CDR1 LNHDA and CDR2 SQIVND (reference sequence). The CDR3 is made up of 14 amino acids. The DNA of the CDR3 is TGTGCCGCCACCCCGGGGGGGCTTAATCAGCCCCAGCATTTT. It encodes CAATPGGLNQPQHF.

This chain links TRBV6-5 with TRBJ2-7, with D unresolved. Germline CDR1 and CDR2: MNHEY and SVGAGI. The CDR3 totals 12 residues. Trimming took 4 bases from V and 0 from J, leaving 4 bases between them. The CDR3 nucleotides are TGTGCCAGCAGTTCCGGCTCCTACGAGCAGTACTTC. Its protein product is CASSSGSYEQYF.

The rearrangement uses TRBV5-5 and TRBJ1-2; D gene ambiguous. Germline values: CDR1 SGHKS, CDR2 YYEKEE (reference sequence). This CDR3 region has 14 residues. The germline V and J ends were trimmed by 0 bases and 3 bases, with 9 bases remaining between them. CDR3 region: CASSLGVWDYGYTF. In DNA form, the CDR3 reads TGTGCCAGCAGCTTGGGGGTTTGGGACTATGGCTACACCTTC.

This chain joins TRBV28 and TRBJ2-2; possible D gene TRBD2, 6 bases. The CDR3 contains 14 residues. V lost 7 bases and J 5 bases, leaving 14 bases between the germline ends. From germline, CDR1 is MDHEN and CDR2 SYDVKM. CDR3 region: CASTPAAGTGELFF. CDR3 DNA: TGTGCCAGCACCCCAGCGGCGGGGACCGGGGAGCTGTTTTTT.

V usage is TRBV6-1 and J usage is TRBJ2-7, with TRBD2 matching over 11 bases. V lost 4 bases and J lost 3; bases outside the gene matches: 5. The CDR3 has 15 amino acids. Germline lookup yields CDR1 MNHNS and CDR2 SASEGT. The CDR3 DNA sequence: TGTGCCAGCAGTGTCACTAGCGGGAGTTTCTACGAGCAGTACTTC. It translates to CASSVTSGSFYEQYF.

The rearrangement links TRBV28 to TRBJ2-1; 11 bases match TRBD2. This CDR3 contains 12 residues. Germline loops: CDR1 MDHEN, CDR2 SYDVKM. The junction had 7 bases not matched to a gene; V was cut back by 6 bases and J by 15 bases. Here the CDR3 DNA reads TGTGCCAGCAGGGAACTAGCGGGAGACCTGTTCTTC. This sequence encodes CASRELAGDLFF.

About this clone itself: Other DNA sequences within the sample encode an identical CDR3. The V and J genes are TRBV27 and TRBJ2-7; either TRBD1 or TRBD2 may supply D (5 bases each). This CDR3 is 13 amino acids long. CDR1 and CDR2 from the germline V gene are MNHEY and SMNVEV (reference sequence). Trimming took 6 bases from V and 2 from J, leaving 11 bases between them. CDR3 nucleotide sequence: TGTGCCAGCAGGCCCGGGACGGCCTACGAGCAGTACTTC. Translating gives CASRPGTAYEQYF.

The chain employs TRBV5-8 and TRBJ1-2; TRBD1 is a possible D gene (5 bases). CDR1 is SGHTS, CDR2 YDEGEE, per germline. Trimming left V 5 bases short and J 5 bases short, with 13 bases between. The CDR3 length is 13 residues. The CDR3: CASRMGGRYGYTF. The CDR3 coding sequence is TGTGCCAGCAGAATGGGGGGTCGGTATGGCTACACCTTC.

CDR3 bases: TGTGCCAGCAGATCCCCGGACAGGGCTGAATCACCCCTCCACTTT. Translated, it gives CASRSPDRAESPLHF. This rearrangement joins TRBV6-5 to TRBJ1-6; TRBD1 matches 8 bases. The CDR3 loop spans 15 amino acids. With 6 bases clipped from V and 10 bases from J, the junction kept 11 bases outside the gene matches. CDR1 and CDR2 (germline): MNHEY, SVGAGI.

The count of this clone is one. The CDR3 nucleotides are TGTGCCAGCAGCCCAATAGGGGGGACAGGAGGCACTGAAGCTTTCTTT. This translates into CASSPIGGTGGTEAFF. The V and J genes are TRBV5-6 and TRBJ1-1; 8 nucleotides match TRBD1. Losses at the gene ends were 4 bases for V and 4 bases for J; bases not matched to a gene: 12. The germline V gene encodes CDR1 SGHDT and CDR2 YYEEEE. The CDR3 has 16 residues.

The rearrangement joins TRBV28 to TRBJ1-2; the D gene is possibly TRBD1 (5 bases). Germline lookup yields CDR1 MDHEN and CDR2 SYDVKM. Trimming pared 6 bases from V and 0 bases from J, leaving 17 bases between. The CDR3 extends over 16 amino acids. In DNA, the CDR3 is TGTGCCAGCAGCAGTTTATTTCCGGACACTAACTATGGCTACACCTTC. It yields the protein CASSSLFPDTNYGYTF.

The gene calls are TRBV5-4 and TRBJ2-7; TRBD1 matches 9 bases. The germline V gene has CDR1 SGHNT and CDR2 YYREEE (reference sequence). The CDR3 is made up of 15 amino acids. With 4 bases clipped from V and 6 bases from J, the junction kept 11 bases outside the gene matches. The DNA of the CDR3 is TGTGCCAGCAGCCACCCGGGACAGGGCTTGGTCGAGCAGTACTTC. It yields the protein CASSHPGQGLVEQYF.

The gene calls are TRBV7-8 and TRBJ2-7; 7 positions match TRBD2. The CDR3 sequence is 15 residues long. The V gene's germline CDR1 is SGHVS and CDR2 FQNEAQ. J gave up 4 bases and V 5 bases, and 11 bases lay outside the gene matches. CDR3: CASSPSRGGTYEQYF. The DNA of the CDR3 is TGTGCCAGCAGCCCATCCCGGGGAGGGACGTACGAGCAGTACTTC. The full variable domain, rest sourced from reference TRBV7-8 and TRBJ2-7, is GAGVSQSPRYKVAKRGQDVALRCDPISGHVSLFWYQQALGQGPEFLTYFQNEAQLDKSGLPSDRFFAERPEGSVSTLKIQRTQQEDSAVYLCASSPSRGGTYEQYFGPGTRLTVT.

The CDR3 is CASSSGTRYEQYF. CDR3 in DNA: TGTGCCAGCAGCTCAGGGACTAGGTACGAGCAGTACTTC. The rearrangement joins TRBV5-8 to TRBJ2-7, with 8 bases that match TRBD2. The germline gives CDR1 SGHTS, CDR2 YDEGEE. Losses at the gene ends were 3 bases for V and 4 bases for J; bases not matched to a gene: 3. The CDR3 sequence is 13 residues long.

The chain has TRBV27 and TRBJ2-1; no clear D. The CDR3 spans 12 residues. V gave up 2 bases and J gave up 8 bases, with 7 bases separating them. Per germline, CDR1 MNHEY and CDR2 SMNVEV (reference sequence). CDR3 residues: CASSLNGHEQFF. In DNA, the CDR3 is TGTGCCAGCAGTTTAAACGGGCATGAGCAGTTCTTC.

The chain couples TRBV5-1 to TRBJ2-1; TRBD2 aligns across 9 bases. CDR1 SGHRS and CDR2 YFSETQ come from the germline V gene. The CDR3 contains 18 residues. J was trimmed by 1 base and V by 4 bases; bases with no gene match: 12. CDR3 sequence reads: CASSPARLSGSSYNEQFF. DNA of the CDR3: TGCGCCAGCAGCCCCGCCCGCCTTAGCGGGAGTTCCTACAATGAGCAGTTCTTC. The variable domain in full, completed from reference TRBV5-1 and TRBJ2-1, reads KAGVTQTPRYLIKTRGQQVTLSCSPISGHRSVSWYQQTPGQGLQFLFEYFSETQRNKGNFPGRFSGRQFSNSRSEMNVSTLELGDSALYLCASSPARLSGSSYNEQFFGPGTRLTVL.

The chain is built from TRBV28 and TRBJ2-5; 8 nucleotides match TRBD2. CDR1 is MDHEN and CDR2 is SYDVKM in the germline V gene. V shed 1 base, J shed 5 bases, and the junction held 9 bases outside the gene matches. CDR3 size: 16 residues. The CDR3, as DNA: TGTGCCAGCAGTTTATTTTCGGGAGGGCCGGAGGAGACCCAGTACTTC. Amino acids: CASSLFSGGPEETQYF.

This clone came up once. CDR3 sequence reads: CASSFRGFNEQYF. CDR3 bases: TGTGCCAGCAGTTTTAGGGGGTTCAACGAGCAGTACTTC. The V and J genes are TRBV27 and TRBJ2-7, with D tentatively TRBD1 (6 bases). Germline V gene lookup returns CDR1 MNHEY and CDR2 SMNVEV (reference sequence). This CDR3 spans 13 amino acids. Trimming removed 3 bases at V and 5 bases at J, with 11 bases between.

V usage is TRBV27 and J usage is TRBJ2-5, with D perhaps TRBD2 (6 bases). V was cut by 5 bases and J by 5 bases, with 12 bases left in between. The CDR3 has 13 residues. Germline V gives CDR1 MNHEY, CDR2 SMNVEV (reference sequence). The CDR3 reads CASSPGTWETQYF. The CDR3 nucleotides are TGTGCCAGCAGTCCAGGGACTTGGGAGACCCAGTACTTC.

CDR3 sequence reads: CASSSGTGLDNEQFF. For the CDR3, the DNA is TGCGCCAGCAGCTCCGGGACAGGGCTTGACAATGAGCAGTTCTTC. This chain uses TRBV5-1 with TRBJ2-1; 9 bases are a match to TRBD1. Germline trimming cut 3 bases from V and 5 bases from J; bases unmatched to any gene: 6. The CDR3 is made up of 15 amino acids. Looked up from germline, CDR1 is SGHRS and CDR2 is YFSETQ.

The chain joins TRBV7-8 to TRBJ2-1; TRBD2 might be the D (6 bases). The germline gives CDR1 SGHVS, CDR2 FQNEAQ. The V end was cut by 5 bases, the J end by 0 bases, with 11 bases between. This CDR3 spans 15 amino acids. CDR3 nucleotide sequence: TGTGCCAGCAGCGCCGGGAGCCCCTCCTACAATGAGCAGTTCTTC. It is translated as CASSAGSPSYNEQFF.

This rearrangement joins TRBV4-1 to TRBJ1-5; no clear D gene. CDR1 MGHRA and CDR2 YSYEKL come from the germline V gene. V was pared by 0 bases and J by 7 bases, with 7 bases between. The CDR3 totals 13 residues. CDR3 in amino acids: CASSQEWAQPQHF. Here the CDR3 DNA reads TGCGCCAGCAGCCAAGAATGGGCCCAGCCCCAGCATTTT.